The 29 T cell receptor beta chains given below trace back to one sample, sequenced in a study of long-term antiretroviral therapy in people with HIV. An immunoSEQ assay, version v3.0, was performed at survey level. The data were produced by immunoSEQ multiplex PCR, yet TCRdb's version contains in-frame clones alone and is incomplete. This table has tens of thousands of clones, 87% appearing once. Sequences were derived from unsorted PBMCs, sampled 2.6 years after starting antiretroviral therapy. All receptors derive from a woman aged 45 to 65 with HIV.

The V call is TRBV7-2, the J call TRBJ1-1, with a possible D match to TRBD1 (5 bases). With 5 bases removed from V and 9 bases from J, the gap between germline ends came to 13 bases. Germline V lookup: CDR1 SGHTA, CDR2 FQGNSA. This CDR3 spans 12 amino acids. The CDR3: CASSRDLVQAFF. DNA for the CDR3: TGTGCCAGCAGCCGGGACCTCGTACAAGCTTTCTTT.

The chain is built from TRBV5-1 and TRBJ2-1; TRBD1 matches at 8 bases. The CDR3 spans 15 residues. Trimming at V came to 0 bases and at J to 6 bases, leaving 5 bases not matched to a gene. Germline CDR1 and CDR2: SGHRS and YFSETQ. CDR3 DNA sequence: TGCGCCAGCAGCTTGGCCGGGACAGGCTTCAATGAGCAGTTCTTC. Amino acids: CASSLAGTGFNEQFF. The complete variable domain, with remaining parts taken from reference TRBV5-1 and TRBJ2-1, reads KAGVTQTPRYLIKTRGQQVTLSCSPISGHRSVSWYQQTPGQGLQFLFEYFSETQRNKGNFPGRFSGRQFSNSRSEMNVSTLELGDSALYLCASSLAGTGFNEQFFGPGTRLTVL.

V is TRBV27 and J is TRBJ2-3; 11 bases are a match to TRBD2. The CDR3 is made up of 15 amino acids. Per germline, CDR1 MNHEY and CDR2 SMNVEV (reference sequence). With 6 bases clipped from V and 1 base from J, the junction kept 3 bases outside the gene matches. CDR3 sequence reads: CASRPLAGGTDTQYF. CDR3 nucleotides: TGTGCCAGCAGACCACTAGCGGGAGGCACAGATACGCAGTATTTT.

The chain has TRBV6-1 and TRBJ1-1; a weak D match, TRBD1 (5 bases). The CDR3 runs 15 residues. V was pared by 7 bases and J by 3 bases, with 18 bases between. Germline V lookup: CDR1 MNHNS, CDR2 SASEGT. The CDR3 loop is CASKGWWAGDTEAFF. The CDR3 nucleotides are TGTGCCAGCAAGGGGTGGTGGGCGGGAGACACTGAAGCTTTCTTT.

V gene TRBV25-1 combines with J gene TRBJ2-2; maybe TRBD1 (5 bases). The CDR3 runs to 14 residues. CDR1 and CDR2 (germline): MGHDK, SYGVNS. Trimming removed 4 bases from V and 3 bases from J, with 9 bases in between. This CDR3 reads CASSGAGYTGELFF. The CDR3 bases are TGTGCCAGCAGTGGGGCAGGGTACACCGGGGAGCTGTTTTTT.

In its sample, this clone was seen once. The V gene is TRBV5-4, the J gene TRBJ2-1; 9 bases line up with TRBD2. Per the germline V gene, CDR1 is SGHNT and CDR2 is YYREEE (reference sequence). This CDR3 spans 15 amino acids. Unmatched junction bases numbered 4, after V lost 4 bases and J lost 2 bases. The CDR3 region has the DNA TGTGCCAGCAGCCGGACTAGCGAGCCCTACAATGAGCAGTTCTTC. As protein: CASSRTSEPYNEQFF.

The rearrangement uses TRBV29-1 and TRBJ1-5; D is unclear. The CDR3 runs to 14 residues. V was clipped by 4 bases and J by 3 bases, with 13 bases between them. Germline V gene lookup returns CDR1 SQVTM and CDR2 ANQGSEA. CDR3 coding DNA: TGCAGCGTTGGAGGTGATGGGGACAATCAGCCCCAGCATTTT. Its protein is CSVGGDGDNQPQHF.

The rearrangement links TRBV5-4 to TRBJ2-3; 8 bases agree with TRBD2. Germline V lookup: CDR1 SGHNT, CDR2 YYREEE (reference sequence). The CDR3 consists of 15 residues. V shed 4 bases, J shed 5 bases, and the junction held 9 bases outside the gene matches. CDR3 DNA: TGTGCCAGCAGCCGCCGGGAGGGCGGGGGAGATACGCAGTATTTT. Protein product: CASSRREGGGDTQYF. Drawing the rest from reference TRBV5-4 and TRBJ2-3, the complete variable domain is ETGVTQSPTHLIKTRGQQVTLRCSSQSGHNTVSWYQQALGQGPQFIFQYYREEENGRGNFPPRFSGLQFPNYSSELNVNALELDDSALYLCASSRREGGGDTQYFGPGTRLTVL.

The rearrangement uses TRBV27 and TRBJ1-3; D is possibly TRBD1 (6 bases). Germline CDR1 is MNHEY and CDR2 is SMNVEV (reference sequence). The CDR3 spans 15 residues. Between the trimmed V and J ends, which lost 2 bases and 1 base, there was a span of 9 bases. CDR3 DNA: TGTGCCAGCAGTTTAGGGGGCAGTTCTGGAAACACCATATATTTT. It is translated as CASSLGGSSGNTIYF.

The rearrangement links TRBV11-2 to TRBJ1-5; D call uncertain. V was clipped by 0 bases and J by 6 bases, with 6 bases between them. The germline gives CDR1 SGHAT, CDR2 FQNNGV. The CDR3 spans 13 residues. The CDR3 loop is CASSLDRGQPQHF. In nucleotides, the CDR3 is TGTGCCAGCAGCTTAGATCGGGGTCAGCCCCAGCATTTT.

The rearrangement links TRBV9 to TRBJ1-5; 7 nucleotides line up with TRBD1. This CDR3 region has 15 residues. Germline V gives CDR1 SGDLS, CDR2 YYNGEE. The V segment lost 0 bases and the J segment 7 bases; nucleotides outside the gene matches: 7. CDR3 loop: CASSVATGAGQPQHF. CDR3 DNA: TGTGCCAGCAGCGTAGCTACAGGGGCAGGCCAGCCCCAGCATTTT.

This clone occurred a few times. The chain's CDR3 is CASSPLTDSSRVQYF. CDR3 sequence (DNA): TGTGCCAGCAGCCCCCTTACCGACTCCTCTCGCGTGCAGTACTTC. The chain couples TRBV27 to TRBJ2-7; unclear D gene. V lost 6 bases, J lost 9 bases, and 24 bases lay in between. CDR3 size: 15 residues. Germline CDR1 MNHEY, CDR2 SMNVEV (reference sequence).

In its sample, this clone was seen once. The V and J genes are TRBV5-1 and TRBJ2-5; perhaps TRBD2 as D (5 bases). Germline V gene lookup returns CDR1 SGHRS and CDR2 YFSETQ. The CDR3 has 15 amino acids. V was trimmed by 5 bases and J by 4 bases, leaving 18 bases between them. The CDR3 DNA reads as TGCGCCAGCAGTTCGACCGGCCTCGAGGGAGAGACCCAGTACTTC. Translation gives CASSSTGLEGETQYF.

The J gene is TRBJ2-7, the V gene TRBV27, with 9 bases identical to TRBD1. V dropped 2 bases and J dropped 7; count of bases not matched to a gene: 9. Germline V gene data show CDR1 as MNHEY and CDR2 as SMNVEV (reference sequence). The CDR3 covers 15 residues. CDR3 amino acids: CASSLVRDRAREQYF. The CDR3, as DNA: TGTGCCAGCAGTTTAGTCCGGGACAGGGCGCGGGAGCAGTACTTC.

The CDR3 sequence is CASRKLRDLNQPQHF. The CDR3 DNA follows: TGTGCCAGCAGGAAACTCCGGGACCTCAATCAGCCCCAGCATTTT. The chain combines TRBV6-5 with TRBJ1-5, with a tentative D call TRBD1 (5 bases). The V gene lost 6 bases and the J gene lost 3 bases, with 15 bases spanning the gap. The germline CDR1 and CDR2 sequences are MNHEY and SVGAGI. CDR3 length: 15 residues.

DNA of the CDR3: TGTGCCAGCAGTGCGGGGGGGGGCAATCAGCCCCAGCATTTT. Its protein is CASSAGGGNQPQHF. The chain uses TRBV27 and TRBJ1-5; possible D gene TRBD1, 5 bases. CDR1 is MNHEY, CDR2 SMNVEV, per germline (reference sequence). The CDR3 is made up of 14 amino acids. The germline V and J ends were trimmed by 5 bases and 2 bases, with 10 bases remaining between them.

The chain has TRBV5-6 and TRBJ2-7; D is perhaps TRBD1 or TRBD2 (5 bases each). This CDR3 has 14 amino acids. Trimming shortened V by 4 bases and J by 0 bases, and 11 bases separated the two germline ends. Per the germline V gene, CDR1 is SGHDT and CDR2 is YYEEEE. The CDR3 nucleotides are TGTGCCAGCAGCCCGGGACGGAGCTCCTACGAGCAGTACTTC. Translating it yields CASSPGRSSYEQYF. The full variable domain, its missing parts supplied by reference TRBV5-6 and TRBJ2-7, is DAGVTQSPTHLIKTRGQQVTLRCSPKSGHDTVSWYQQALGQGPQFIFQYYEEEERQRGNFPDRFSGHQFPNYSSELNVNALLLGDSALYLCASSPGRSSYEQYFGPGTRLTVT.

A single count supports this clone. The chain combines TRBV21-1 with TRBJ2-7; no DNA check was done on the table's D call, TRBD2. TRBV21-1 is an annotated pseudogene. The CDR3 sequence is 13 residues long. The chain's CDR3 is CANQYSIPYEQYF. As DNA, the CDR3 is TGTGCCAACCAATACTCAATACCCTACGAGCAGTACTTC.

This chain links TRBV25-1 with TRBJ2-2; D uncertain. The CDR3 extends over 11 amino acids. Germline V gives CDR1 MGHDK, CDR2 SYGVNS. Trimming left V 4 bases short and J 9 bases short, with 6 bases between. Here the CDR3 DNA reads TGTGCCAGCAGTGTGGGTCGGGAGCTGTTTTTT. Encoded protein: CASSVGRELFF.

Here the CDR3 DNA reads TGTGCCAGCAGCCCCGGGACAGGGTTCAATGAGCAGTTCTTC. Translated: CASSPGTGFNEQFF. This chain links TRBV9 with TRBJ2-1; 9 bases match TRBD1. V lost 4 bases, J lost 6 bases, and 5 bases stayed unmatched. This CDR3 is built from 14 residues. Germline V gene data show CDR1 as SGDLS and CDR2 as YYNGEE. Full variable domain (rest looked up from reference TRBV9 and TRBJ2-1): DSGVTQTPKHLITATGQRVTLRCSPRSGDLSVYWYQQSLDQGLQFLIQYYNGEERAKGNILERFSAQQFPDLHSELNLSSLELGDSALYFCASSPGTGFNEQFFGPGTRLTVL.

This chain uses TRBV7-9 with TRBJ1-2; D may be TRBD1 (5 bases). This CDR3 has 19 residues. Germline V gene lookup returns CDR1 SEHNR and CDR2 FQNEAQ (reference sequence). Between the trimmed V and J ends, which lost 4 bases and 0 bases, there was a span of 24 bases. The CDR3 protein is CASSSISSIRQLPNYGYTF. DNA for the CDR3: TGTGCCAGCAGCTCCATAAGCAGCATTAGACAGCTCCCTAACTATGGCTACACCTTC.

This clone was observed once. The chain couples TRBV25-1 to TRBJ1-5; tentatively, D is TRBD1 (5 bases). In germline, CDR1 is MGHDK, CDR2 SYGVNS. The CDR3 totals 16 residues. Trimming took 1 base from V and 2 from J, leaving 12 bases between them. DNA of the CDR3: TGTGCCAGCAGTGAATCTGGGACGGGGGGCAATCAGCCCCAGCATTTT. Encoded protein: CASSESGTGGNQPQHF.

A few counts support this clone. The CDR3 DNA follows: TGTGCCAGTAGTACGGACGGGAAGAACTATGGCTACACCTTC. It yields the protein CASSTDGKNYGYTF. The V call is TRBV19, the J call TRBJ1-2; unclear D gene. CDR3 length: 14 amino acids. Trimming removed 4 bases at V and 2 bases at J, with 11 bases between. CDR1 LNHDA and CDR2 SQIVND come from the germline V gene (reference sequence).

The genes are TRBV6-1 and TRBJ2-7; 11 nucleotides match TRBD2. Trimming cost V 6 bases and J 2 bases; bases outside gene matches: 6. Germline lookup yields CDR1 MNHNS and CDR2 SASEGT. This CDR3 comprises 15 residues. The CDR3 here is CASRGLAGGTYEQYF. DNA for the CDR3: TGTGCCAGCAGAGGGTTAGCGGGAGGGACCTACGAGCAGTACTTC.

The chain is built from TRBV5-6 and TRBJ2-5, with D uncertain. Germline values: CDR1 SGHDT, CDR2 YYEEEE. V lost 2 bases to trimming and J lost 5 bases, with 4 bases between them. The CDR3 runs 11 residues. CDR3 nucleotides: TGTGCCAGCAGCTTCCGGGAGACCCAGTACTTC. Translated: CASSFRETQYF.

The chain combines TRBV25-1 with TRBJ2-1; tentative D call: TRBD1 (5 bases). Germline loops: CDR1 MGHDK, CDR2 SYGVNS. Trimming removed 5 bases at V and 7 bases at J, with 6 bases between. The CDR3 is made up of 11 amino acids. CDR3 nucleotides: TGTGCCAGCAGTCCAGGGAATGAGCAGTTCTTC. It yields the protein CASSPGNEQFF.

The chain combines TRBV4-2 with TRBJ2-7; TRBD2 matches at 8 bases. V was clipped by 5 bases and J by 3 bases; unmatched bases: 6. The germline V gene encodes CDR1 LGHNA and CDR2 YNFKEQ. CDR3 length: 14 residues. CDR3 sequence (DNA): TGTGCCAGCAGCTTGCTTAGCGGGAACTACGAGCAGTACTTC. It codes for CASSLLSGNYEQYF.

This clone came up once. The CDR3, as DNA: TGTGCCAGCAGCCCCACTAGCGGGAGGGCCACCTACGAGCAGTACTTC. It yields the protein CASSPTSGRATYEQYF. This sequence joins TRBV7-2 and TRBJ2-7; 13 nucleotides line up with TRBD2. J gave up 2 bases and V 5 bases, and 6 bases lay outside the gene matches. The CDR3 runs 16 residues. Germline V gives CDR1 SGHTA, CDR2 FQGNSA.

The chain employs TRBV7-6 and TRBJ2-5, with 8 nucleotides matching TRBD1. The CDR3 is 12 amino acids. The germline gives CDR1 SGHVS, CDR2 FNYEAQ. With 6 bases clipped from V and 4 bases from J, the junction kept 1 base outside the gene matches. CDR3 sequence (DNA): TGTGCCAGCAGAGACAGGGGAGAGACCCAGTACTTC. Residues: CASRDRGETQYF.